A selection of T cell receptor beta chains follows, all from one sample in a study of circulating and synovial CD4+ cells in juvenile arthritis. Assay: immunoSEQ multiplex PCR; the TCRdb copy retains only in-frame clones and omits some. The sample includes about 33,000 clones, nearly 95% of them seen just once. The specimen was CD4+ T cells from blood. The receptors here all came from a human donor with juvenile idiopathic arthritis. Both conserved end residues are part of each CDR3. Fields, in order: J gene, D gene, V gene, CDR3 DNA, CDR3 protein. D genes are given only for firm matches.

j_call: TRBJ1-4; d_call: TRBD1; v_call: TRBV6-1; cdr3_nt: TGTGCCGGCAGTGAAGGGCACAGGGGGGGGAATGAAAAACTGTTTTTT; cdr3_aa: CAGSEGHRGGNEKLFF
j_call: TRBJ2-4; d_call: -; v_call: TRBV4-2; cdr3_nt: TGTGCCAGCAGCCCTGCCTCGGAGGACATTCAGTACTTC; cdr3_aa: CASSPASEDIQYF
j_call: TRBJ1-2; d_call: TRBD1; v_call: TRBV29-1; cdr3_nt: TGCAGCGTGCTAGGACAGGCGAACTATGGCTACACCTTC; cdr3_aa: CSVLGQANYGYTF
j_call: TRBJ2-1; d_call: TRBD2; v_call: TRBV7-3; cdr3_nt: TGTGCCAGCAGTCTCACTAGCGGGAGGGCCCTCTACAATGAGCAGTTCTTC; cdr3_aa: CASSLTSGRALYNEQFF
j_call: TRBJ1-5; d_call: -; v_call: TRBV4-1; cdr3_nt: TGCGCCAGCAGCCAAGCTAGCGGGGTGCCCCAGCATTTT; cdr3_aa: CASSQASGVPQHF
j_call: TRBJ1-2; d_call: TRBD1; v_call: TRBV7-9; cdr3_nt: TGTGCCAGCAGCTTAGTAACAGGGGGCGAGTCTGGCTACACCTTC; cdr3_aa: CASSLVTGGESGYTF
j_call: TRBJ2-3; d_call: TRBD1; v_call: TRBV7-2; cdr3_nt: TGTGCCAGCAGCTCGGGACAGGGCCCAGATACGCAGTATTTT; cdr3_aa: CASSSGQGPDTQYF
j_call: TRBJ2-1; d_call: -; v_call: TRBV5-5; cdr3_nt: TGTGCCAGCAGCTTGGCCTGGGTCCAGGGGCAGTGGTTCTTC; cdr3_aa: CASSLAWVQGQWFF
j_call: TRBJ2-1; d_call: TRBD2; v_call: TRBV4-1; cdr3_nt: TGCGCCAGCAGCCCCGCGGGGGGGATTGATGAGCAGTTCTTC; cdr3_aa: CASSPAGGIDEQFF
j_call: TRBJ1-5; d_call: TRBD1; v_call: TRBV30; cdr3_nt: TGTGCCTGGAGTAGGGACAGGGGGCGCGGTCAGCCCCAGCATTTT; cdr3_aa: CAWSRDRGRGQPQHF